Sequencing of this T cell receptor beta chain was carried out in a study of response to subunit inactivated influenza vaccine. This clonotype was seen a few times. The target antigen is unknown. TCRdb recomputed calls from the RT-PCR reads with MiXCR, one row per CDR3 protein. The sample holds about 650,000 distinct CDR3 sequences, approximately 14% seen once. The junction had 10 bases not matched to a gene; V was cut back by 5 bases and J by 4 bases. The CDR3 has 15 residues. Whole-study results and caveats: Every seasonal influenza vaccination brings in few new T cells, the authors suggested.

The V gene is TRBV12-3 or TRBV12-4, the J gene TRBJ2-7; 8 bases are a match to TRBD1. The sequence derives from a man aged 50 to 59 who received an inactivated influenza vaccine. The starting material was PBMCs from blood, obtained 11 to 12 days after vaccination. The CDR3 DNA follows: TGTGCCAGCAGTCGACAGGGGCCGCTTGGTTACGAGCAGTACTTC. Residues: CASSRQGPLGYEQYF.